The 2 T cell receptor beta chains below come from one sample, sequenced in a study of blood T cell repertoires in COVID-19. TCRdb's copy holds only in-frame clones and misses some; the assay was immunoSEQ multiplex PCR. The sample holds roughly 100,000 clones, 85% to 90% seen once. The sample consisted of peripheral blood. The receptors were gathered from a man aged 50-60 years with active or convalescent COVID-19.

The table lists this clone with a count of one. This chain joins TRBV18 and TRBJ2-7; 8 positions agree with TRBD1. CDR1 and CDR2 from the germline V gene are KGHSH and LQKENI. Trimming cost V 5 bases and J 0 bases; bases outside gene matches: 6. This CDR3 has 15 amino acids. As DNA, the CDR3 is TGTGCCAGCTCATCCGGGACAGGTATCTCCTACGAGCAGTACGTC. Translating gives CASSSGTGISYEQYV.

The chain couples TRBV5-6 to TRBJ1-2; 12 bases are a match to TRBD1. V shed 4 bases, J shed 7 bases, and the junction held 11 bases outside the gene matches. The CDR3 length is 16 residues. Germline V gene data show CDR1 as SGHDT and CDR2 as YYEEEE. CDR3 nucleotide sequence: TGTGCCAGCAGCGTGTCCGGGACAGGGGGCGTTTTTGGCTACACCTTC. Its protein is CASSVSGTGGVFGYTF.